The entry below gives a single T cell receptor (beta chain) sequence along with its context. Antigen unknown. The table came from immunoSEQ multiplex PCR; TCRdb's copy has only in-frame clones and leaves some out. The sample lists 120,000 or so clones, just over 85% occurring once. These data are taken from a study of T cell responses to AZD1222 COVID-19 vaccine. Notes on the study in general: Regions 160-218 and 743-854 dominated among vaccine-associated CD4 TCRs spanning spike. Clonal diversity was possibly underestimated, and the donors were mostly white British, with more females. Per reports, nearly half of all spike-specific TCRs target regions that are unmutated in variants. Repertoires were obtained solely post-peak T cell response.

V shed 3 bases, J shed 10 bases, and the junction held 2 bases outside the gene matches. Germline values: CDR1 WSHSY, CDR2 SAAADI. The CDR3 extends over 13 amino acids. This TCR was sampled from an adult in good health. J is TRBJ1-6 and V is TRBV10-2, with TRBD1 matching over 8 bases. The source was peripheral blood, collected on day 0 of MenACWY control vaccination. CDR3 region: CASSEGTGSPLHF. CDR3 in DNA: TGCGCCAGCAGTGAAGGGACAGGCTCACCCCTCCACTTT.